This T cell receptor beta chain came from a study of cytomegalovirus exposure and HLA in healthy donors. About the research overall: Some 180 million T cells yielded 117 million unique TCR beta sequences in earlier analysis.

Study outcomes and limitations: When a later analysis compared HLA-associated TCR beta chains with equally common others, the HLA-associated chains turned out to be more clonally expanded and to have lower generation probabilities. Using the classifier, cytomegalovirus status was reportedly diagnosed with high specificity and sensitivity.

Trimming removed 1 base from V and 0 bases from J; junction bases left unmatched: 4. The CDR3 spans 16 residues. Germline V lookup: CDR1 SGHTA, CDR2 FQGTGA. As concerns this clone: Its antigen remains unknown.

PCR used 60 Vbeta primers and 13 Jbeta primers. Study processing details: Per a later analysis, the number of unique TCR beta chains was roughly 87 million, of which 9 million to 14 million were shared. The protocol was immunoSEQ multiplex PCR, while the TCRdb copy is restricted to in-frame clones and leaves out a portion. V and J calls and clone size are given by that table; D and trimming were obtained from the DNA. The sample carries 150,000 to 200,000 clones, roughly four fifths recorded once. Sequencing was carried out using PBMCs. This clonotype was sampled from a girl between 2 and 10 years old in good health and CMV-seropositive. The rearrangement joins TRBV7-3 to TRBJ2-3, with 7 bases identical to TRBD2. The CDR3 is CASSLNGGGSTDTQYF. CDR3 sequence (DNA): TGTGCCAGCAGCTTAAACGGCGGGGGAAGCACAGATACGCAGTATTTT.